This record looks at one T cell receptor beta chain sequence and its context. The antigen is unknown. This sample was included in a study of T cell responses to AZD1222 COVID-19 vaccine. Clones were sequenced by immunoSEQ multiplex PCR, and TCRdb holds only the in-frame ones, with some missing. The table lists more than 110,000 clones. Germline-derived CDR1 and CDR2 are SGHAT and FQNNGV. CDR3 length: 15 amino acids. V was trimmed by 5 bases and J by 3 bases, leaving 16 bases between them. Study-level results: After two AZD1222 doses, spike-specific TCR breadth and depth rose versus day 0. The donor cohort was predominantly white British with a female majority, and clonal diversity may have been underestimated.

The TCR originated in an adult in good health. The chain recombines TRBV11-2 with TRBJ2-5, with D possibly being TRBD1 or TRBD2 (5 bases each). Sequencing used peripheral blood. The CDR3 bases are TGTGCCAGCAGCCCCCAACCCCGGGGCGAAGAGACCCAGTACTTC. It encodes CASSPQPRGEETQYF.